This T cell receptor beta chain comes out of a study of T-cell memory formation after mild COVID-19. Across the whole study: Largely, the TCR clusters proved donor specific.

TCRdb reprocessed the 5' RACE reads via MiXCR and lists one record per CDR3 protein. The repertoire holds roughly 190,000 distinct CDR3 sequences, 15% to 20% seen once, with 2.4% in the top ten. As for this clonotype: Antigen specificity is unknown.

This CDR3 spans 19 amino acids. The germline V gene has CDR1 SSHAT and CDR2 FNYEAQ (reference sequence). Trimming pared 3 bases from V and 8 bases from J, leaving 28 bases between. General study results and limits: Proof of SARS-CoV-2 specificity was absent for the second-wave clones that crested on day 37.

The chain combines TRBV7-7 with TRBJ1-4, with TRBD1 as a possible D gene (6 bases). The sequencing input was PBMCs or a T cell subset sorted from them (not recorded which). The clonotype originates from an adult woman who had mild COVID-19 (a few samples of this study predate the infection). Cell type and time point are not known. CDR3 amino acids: CASSFNPTGTRAFEEKLFF. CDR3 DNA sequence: TGTGCCAGCAGCTTCAACCCGACAGGCACGAGGGCATTTGAGGAAAAACTGTTTTTT.